This TCR beta chain was identified during a study of cytomegalovirus exposure and HLA in healthy donors. 60 Vbeta and 13 Jbeta primers were used in PCR. The protocol was immunoSEQ multiplex PCR, while the TCRdb copy is restricted to in-frame clones and leaves out a portion. The top ten hold around 5.1% of the sample, which has 100,000 or so clones, around 78% seen once. V lost 0 bases to trimming and J lost 8 bases; unmatched junction nucleotides: 14. Germline values: CDR1 LGHNA, CDR2 YSLEER. This CDR3 spans 18 amino acids. The chain joins TRBV4-3 to TRBJ2-1, with TRBD2 matching over 9 bases. The receptor was isolated from a male donor in good health and CMV-seronegative. What was sequenced was PBMCs. CDR3 amino acids: CASSQEVPAGGPFYEQFF. Written as DNA, the CDR3 is TGCGCCAGCAGCCAAGAGGTACCCGCGGGAGGGCCATTCTATGAGCAGTTCTTC.